A selection of T cell receptor beta chains follows, all from one sample in a study of cytomegalovirus exposure and HLA in healthy donors. Profiling relied on immunoSEQ multiplex PCR, and the TCRdb table lists in-frame clones only, not all of them. The specimen's table records nearly 200,000 clones. The sample was PBMCs. These receptors were collected from a boy aged 5 to 17 in good health and CMV-seronegative. The CDR3 runs from the conserved cysteine through the conserved F or W. The order of the fields is D gene, J gene, V gene, CDR3 DNA, CDR3 protein. A D gene is named only where the DNA matches it firmly.

D gene: NA; J gene: TRBJ1-1; V gene: TRBV27; CDR3 DNA: TGTGCCAGCAGTTTATCGTTATACACTGAAGCTTTCTTT; CDR3 protein: CASSLSLYTEAFF
D gene: TRBD1; J gene: TRBJ1-2; V gene: TRBV9; CDR3 DNA: TGTGCCAGCAGCCGGGACAGGGCTAACTATGGCTACACCTTC; CDR3 protein: CASSRDRANYGYTF
D gene: NA; J gene: TRBJ1-1; V gene: TRBV30; CDR3 DNA: TGTGCCTGGGTGAAACAGGCATTCGGCACTGAAGCTTTCTTT; CDR3 protein: CAWVKQAFGTEAFF
D gene: NA; J gene: TRBJ2-1; V gene: TRBV9; CDR3 DNA: TGTGCCAGCAGCGTAGACAGGGACGAGCAGTTCTTC; CDR3 protein: CASSVDRDEQFF
D gene: TRBD1; J gene: TRBJ1-1; V gene: TRBV9; CDR3 DNA: TGTGCCAGCAGCGGCACAGGGGCGCACACTGAAGCTTTCTTT; CDR3 protein: CASSGTGAHTEAFF
D gene: NA; J gene: TRBJ1-1; V gene: TRBV19; CDR3 DNA: TGTGCCAGTAGTATTATGGGCCAGGCAGCCATCATCGAAGCTTTCTTT; CDR3 protein: CASSIMGQAAIIEAFF
D gene: NA; J gene: TRBJ1-4; V gene: TRBV9; CDR3 DNA: TGTGCCAGCAGCGAGGGGTTAGGAACCTATGAAAAACTGTTTTTT; CDR3 protein: CASSEGLGTYEKLFF
D gene: NA; J gene: TRBJ2-5; V gene: TRBV5-1; CDR3 DNA: TGCGCCAGCAGCTTGGGAGGCTCTGGGCAAGAGACCCAGTACTTC; CDR3 protein: CASSLGGSGQETQYF
D gene: NA; J gene: TRBJ1-4; V gene: TRBV4-1; CDR3 DNA: TGCGCCAGCAGCCAAGCAGGTGAAAAACTGTTTTTT; CDR3 protein: CASSQAGEKLFF
D gene: NA; J gene: TRBJ1-2; V gene: TRBV5-5; CDR3 DNA: TGTGCCAGCAGCTCGGGACTCGACTATGGCTACACCTTC; CDR3 protein: CASSSGLDYGYTF
D gene: NA; J gene: TRBJ1-1; V gene: TRBV7-9; CDR3 DNA: TGTGCCAGCAGCTCCGAGGGAGGGGGAAGAAACACTGAAGCTTTCTTT; CDR3 protein: CASSSEGGGRNTEAFF
D gene: NA; J gene: TRBJ2-1; V gene: TRBV5-5; CDR3 DNA: TGTGCCAGCAGCCCCTCGGGTCTAGCCGATCGTTACAATGAGCAGTTCTTC; CDR3 protein: CASSPSGLADRYNEQFF
D gene: NA; J gene: TRBJ2-5; V gene: TRBV30; CDR3 DNA: TGTGCCTCAGGGACTCTCGAGACCCAGTACTTC; CDR3 protein: CASGTLETQYF
D gene: TRBD2; J gene: TRBJ2-3; V gene: TRBV28; CDR3 DNA: TGTGCCAGCAGCCCCTCCGGACTAGCGGGTTACACAGATACGCAGTATTTT; CDR3 protein: CASSPSGLAGYTDTQYF
D gene: NA; J gene: TRBJ1-1; V gene: TRBV6-5; CDR3 DNA: TGTGCCAGCAGTGCAGGGCACACTGAAGCTTTCTTT; CDR3 protein: CASSAGHTEAFF
D gene: TRBD1; J gene: TRBJ1-2; V gene: TRBV28; CDR3 DNA: TGTGCCAGCAGTTTATGGGGACAGGGGGCGAACTATGGCTACACCTTC; CDR3 protein: CASSLWGQGANYGYTF
D gene: TRBD1; J gene: TRBJ2-2; V gene: TRBV19; CDR3 DNA: TGTGCCAGTAGTAAACAGGGGAACGGGGAGCTGTTTTTT; CDR3 protein: CASSKQGNGELFF
D gene: TRBD1; J gene: TRBJ2-7; V gene: TRBV19; CDR3 DNA: TGTGCCAGTAGTACAGGACAGGGCGAGCAGTACTTC; CDR3 protein: CASSTGQGEQYF
D gene: NA; J gene: TRBJ1-4; V gene: TRBV7-2; CDR3 DNA: TGTGCCAGCAGCCCCGGGGGGGGGAATGAAAAACTGTTTTTT; CDR3 protein: CASSPGGGNEKLFF
D gene: TRBD1; J gene: TRBJ1-1; V gene: TRBV4-3; CDR3 DNA: TGCGCCAGCAGCCCCTACAGGGGAGTGAACACTGAAGCTTTCTTT; CDR3 protein: CASSPYRGVNTEAFF
D gene: TRBD1; J gene: TRBJ1-1; V gene: TRBV5-1; CDR3 DNA: TGCGCCAGCAGCTTTACAGGGGCTCACGGGAACACTGAAGCTTTCTTT; CDR3 protein: CASSFTGAHGNTEAFF
D gene: TRBD1; J gene: TRBJ2-1; V gene: TRBV11-2; CDR3 DNA: TGTGCCAGCAGCAAGGGACAGGCAGCACTCTACAATGAGCAGTTCTTC; CDR3 protein: CASSKGQAALYNEQFF
D gene: NA; J gene: TRBJ1-6; V gene: TRBV11-2; CDR3 DNA: TGTGCCAGCAGCGCGGGGGCTTGGAATTCACCCCTCCACTTT; CDR3 protein: CASSAGAWNSPLHF
D gene: NA; J gene: TRBJ2-5; V gene: TRBV9; CDR3 DNA: TGTGCCAGCAGCGTAGAGCCGAGGGAGACCCAGTACTTC; CDR3 protein: CASSVEPRETQYF
D gene: NA; J gene: TRBJ2-5; V gene: TRBV6-5; CDR3 DNA: TGTGCCAGCAGTTTAAACAGTGGGAGCGGCGAGACCCAGTACTTC; CDR3 protein: CASSLNSGSGETQYF
D gene: NA; J gene: TRBJ2-5; V gene: TRBV25-1; CDR3 DNA: TGTGCCAGCAGAGGAGTTGGCCAAGAGACCCAGTACTTC; CDR3 protein: CASRGVGQETQYF
D gene: NA; J gene: TRBJ1-2; V gene: TRBV28; CDR3 DNA: TGTGCCAGCAGTTCTCTTATAGATGGGACAAGATACTTC; CDR3 protein: CASSSLIDGTRYF
D gene: NA; J gene: TRBJ1-6; V gene: TRBV9; CDR3 DNA: TGTGCCAGCAGCGTAGACAGGGTGAATTCACCCCTCCACTTT; CDR3 protein: CASSVDRVNSPLHF
D gene: TRBD1; J gene: TRBJ2-1; V gene: TRBV2; CDR3 DNA: TGTGCCAGCAGAAGCCGCTGGACAGGGAATGAGCAGTTCTTC; CDR3 protein: CASRSRWTGNEQFF
D gene: NA; J gene: TRBJ1-1; V gene: TRBV5-1; CDR3 DNA: TGCGCCAGCAGCTCCCCGGGGGGGGGCACTGAAGCTTTCTTT; CDR3 protein: CASSSPGGGTEAFF
D gene: TRBD1; J gene: TRBJ1-2; V gene: TRBV6-5; CDR3 DNA: TGTGCCAGCAGTTACTCTTCGGACAGGGGGGATGGCTACACCTTC; CDR3 protein: CASSYSSDRGDGYTF
D gene: NA; J gene: TRBJ1-2; V gene: TRBV2; CDR3 DNA: TGTGCCAGCTTACAAACAGGGCTCGTCTATGGCTACACCTTC; CDR3 protein: CASLQTGLVYGYTF
D gene: TRBD2; J gene: TRBJ2-7; V gene: TRBV11-3; CDR3 DNA: TGTGCCAGCAGCCCCACTAGCGGACCCTACGAGCAGTACTTC; CDR3 protein: CASSPTSGPYEQYF
D gene: NA; J gene: TRBJ2-3; V gene: TRBV9; CDR3 DNA: TGTGCCAGCAGCGTAGCACAGCTAGATACGCAGTATTTT; CDR3 protein: CASSVAQLDTQYF
D gene: NA; J gene: TRBJ1-3; V gene: TRBV7-2; CDR3 DNA: TGTGCCAGCAGCTTAAGTGTCTTGAGCTCTGGAAACACCATATATTTT; CDR3 protein: CASSLSVLSSGNTIYF
D gene: NA; J gene: TRBJ2-7; V gene: TRBV28; CDR3 DNA: TGTGCCAGCACCCCACGGGTGGGGAGGAGGGCTTACGAGCAGTACTTC; CDR3 protein: CASTPRVGRRAYEQYF
D gene: NA; J gene: TRBJ2-5; V gene: TRBV14; CDR3 DNA: TGTGCCAGCAGTCAAAACGGCGGGTGGGCGGAGACCCAGTACTTC; CDR3 protein: CASSQNGGWAETQYF
D gene: TRBD1; J gene: TRBJ1-3; V gene: TRBV15; CDR3 DNA: TGTGCCGCCAGCGTTCCGGGACAGAGAAATGGAAACACCATATATTTT; CDR3 protein: CAASVPGQRNGNTIYF
D gene: NA; J gene: TRBJ2-7; V gene: TRBV6-1; CDR3 DNA: TGTGCCAGCAGCTTAACTACTCCCTACGAGCAGTACTTC; CDR3 protein: CASSLTTPYEQYF
D gene: TRBD2; J gene: TRBJ2-2; V gene: TRBV5-1; CDR3 DNA: TGCGCCAGCAGCTTGGCCGGACTAGCCCCCAACACCGGGGAGCTGTTTTTT; CDR3 protein: CASSLAGLAPNTGELFF
D gene: NA; J gene: TRBJ1-1; V gene: TRBV19; CDR3 DNA: TGTGCCAGTAGTATGTGGGCTCCCCCGAAGAACACTGAAGCTTTCTTT; CDR3 protein: CASSMWAPPKNTEAFF
D gene: NA; J gene: TRBJ1-3; V gene: TRBV9; CDR3 DNA: TGTGCCAGCAGCCCAACGTCACAGACCGGCTCTGGAAACACCATATATTTT; CDR3 protein: CASSPTSQTGSGNTIYF